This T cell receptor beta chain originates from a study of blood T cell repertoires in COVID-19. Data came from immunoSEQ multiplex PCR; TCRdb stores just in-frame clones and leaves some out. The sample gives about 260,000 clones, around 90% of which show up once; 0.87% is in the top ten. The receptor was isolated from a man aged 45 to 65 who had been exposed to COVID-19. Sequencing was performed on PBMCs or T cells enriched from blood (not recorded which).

CDR3 residues: CASSPRGGGLTDTQYF. The CDR3 nucleotides are TGCGCCAGCAGCCCCCGAGGGGGGGGCTTAACAGATACGCAGTATTTT. This chain links TRBV5-1 with TRBJ2-3, with D possibly being TRBD2 (7 bases). There are 16 residues in the CDR3. V lost 4 bases to trimming and J lost 3 bases, with 18 bases between them. Looked up from germline, CDR1 is SGHRS and CDR2 is YFSETQ.